This paragraph reports one TCR beta chain. Its antigen is as yet unknown. These data originate in a study of CD8+ T cells in alopecia areata. Overall study: Treated patients were given 5 to 10 mg oral tofacitinib twice daily. Severity scores in treated patients reflected the percentage of scalp affected.

General study points: Tofacitinib delivered significant drops in scalp clonality and in expanded CD8+ clones among the top 100.

This CDR3 spans 16 amino acids. The germline gives CDR1 SEHNR, CDR2 FQNEAQ (reference sequence). Trimming pared 5 bases from V and 1 base from J, leaving 16 bases between. Regarding treatment: oral pan-JAK inhibitor, 5-10 mg twice daily. T lymphocytes (CD4+ and CD8+) were sorted from PBMCs. Once RNA had been extracted, it was reverse transcribed into cDNA to act as the sequencing template. TCRdb keeps only in-frame clones here, not all; method: immunoSEQ multiplex PCR. The data hold fewer than 250,000 clones, with around 43% observed a single time. This clonotype was obtained from a human donor with alopecia areata. Specimen: CD4+ T cells sorted from blood, collected at approximately week 37, from a patient treated with tofacitinib. The chain recombines TRBV7-9 with TRBJ2-3; a weak D match, TRBD2 (5 bases). The CDR3 here is CASSLSRTSRTDTQYF. The CDR3 region has the DNA TGTGCCAGCAGCCTCTCAAGGACTTCCCGCACAGATACGCAGTATTTT.